This entry features one TCR beta chain sequence. Its matching antigen is unknown. The length of the CDR3 is 15 residues. In germline, CDR1 is SGHRS, CDR2 YFSETQ. V shed 5 bases and J shed 1 base, with 10 bases lying between them. PCR employed 60 Vbeta and 13 Jbeta primers. Only in-frame clones appear in the TCRdb table, and some are missing; sequencing was by immunoSEQ multiplex PCR. Of approximately 190,000 clones in the sample, roughly four fifths were seen once. These data come from a study of cytomegalovirus exposure and HLA in healthy donors. Study-level findings and limits: TCR beta chains numbering some 160 were designated cytomegalovirus-associated. Sequencing depth across donors, presence/absence analyses assumed, was roughly uniform.

Input material: PBMCs. J is TRBJ2-6 and V is TRBV5-1; D gene uncertain. The sequence came from a woman aged 45-59 years in good health and CMV-seropositive. The CDR3 sequence is CASRTVYSGANVLTF. CDR3 nucleotides: TGCGCCAGCAGAACCGTCTATTCTGGGGCCAACGTCCTGACTTTC.